This entry lists 22 T cell receptor beta chains sequenced from one sample in a study of cytomegalovirus exposure and HLA in healthy donors (TCRdb year 2017). Receptor libraries were prepared by the immunoSEQ multiplex PCR assay. TCRdb took over this immuneACCESS table, retaining in-frame rearrangements with V and J assigned. Such tables are incomplete; in checked studies, under half of the missing clones stem from an unresolved V gene, and the remainder is unexplained. The sample table records some 150,000 clones; 70% to 90% of these occur just once. About 2.7% of the sample is taken by the ten largest. What was sequenced was PBMCs. The receptors were gathered from a man aged 18 to 29 in good health and CMV-seronegative.

This chain links TRBV6-5 with TRBJ2-7; tentatively, D is TRBD1 (5 bases). The CDR3 is 14 residues long. Trimming took 0 bases from V and 2 from J, leaving 8 bases between them. Germline V gives CDR1 MNHEY, CDR2 SVGAGI. The CDR3 DNA reads as TGTGCCAGCAGTTACTCGGCAGGGCCCTACGAGCAGTACGTC. The encoded protein is CASSYSAGPYEQYV.

The sample holds a few counts of this clone. The chain couples TRBV6-6 to TRBJ1-5; D remains unclear. CDR3 length: 12 residues. Germline assignment: CDR1 MNHNY and CDR2 SVGAGI (reference sequence). V was clipped by 2 bases and J by 7 bases, with 6 bases between them. The CDR3 DNA reads TGTGCCAGCAGTTACCCCAGGCAGCCCCAGCATTTT. Its translation: CASSYPRQPQHF.

The gene calls are TRBV29-1 and TRBJ2-7, with TRBD2 matching 11 bases. CDR3 length: 16 amino acids. Germline V gene lookup returns CDR1 SQVTM and CDR2 ANQGSEA. V lost 3 bases, J lost 0 bases, and 7 bases stayed unmatched. The DNA of the CDR3 is TGCAGCGTTGAGGGACTAGCGGACTCGAGCTCCTACGAGCAGTACTTC. Encoded protein: CSVEGLADSSSYEQYF.

In the case of this clone: The sample holds other DNA sequences that translate to the same CDR3. The CDR3 DNA reads TGTGCCAGCAGCGAGACGGGAGGGTTCTACGAGCAGTACTTC. It yields the protein CASSETGGFYEQYF. V gene TRBV7-2 combines with J gene TRBJ2-7; 8 bases are shared with TRBD2. The CDR3 is 14 amino acids. After removal of 5 bases from V and 3 bases from J, the junction contained 6 bases not matched to a gene. Looked up from germline, CDR1 is SGHTA and CDR2 is FQGNSA. Together with reference TRBV7-2 and TRBJ2-7, the CDR3 gives the full variable domain: GAGVSQSPSNKVTEKGKDVELRCDPISGHTALYWYRQSLGQGLEFLIYFQGNSAPDKSGLPSDRFSAERTGGSVSTLTIQRTQQEDSAVYLCASSETGGFYEQYFGPGTRLTVT.

V gene TRBV4-3 combines with J gene TRBJ2-7, with a tentative D call TRBD2 (5 bases). Trimming pared 0 bases from V and 0 bases from J, leaving 12 bases between. Germline V gives CDR1 LGHNA, CDR2 YSLEER. The CDR3 runs 16 residues. CDR3 bases: TGCGCCAGCAGCCAAGATATCGCGGGTAGCTCCTACGAGCAGTACTTC. Residues: CASSQDIAGSSYEQYF.

The rearrangement joins TRBV4-3 to TRBJ1-3; maybe TRBD1 (5 bases). CDR1 is LGHNA and CDR2 is YSLEER in the germline V gene. The CDR3 consists of 17 residues. The V end lost 0 bases, the J end lost 0 bases, and 12 bases lay between the germline ends. Written as DNA, the CDR3 is TGCGCCAGCAGCCAAGAGGGAACAGGACACTCTGGAAACACCATATATTTT. Translating gives CASSQEGTGHSGNTIYF.

The J gene is TRBJ1-5, the V gene TRBV5-5, with D perhaps TRBD1 (5 bases). V was clipped by 4 bases and J by 1 base, with 12 bases between them. The germline V gene has CDR1 SGHKS and CDR2 YYEKEE (reference sequence). The CDR3 runs 15 residues. The CDR3, as DNA: TGTGCCAGCAGCCTGTTTAAGGGGAGCAATCAGCCCCAGCATTTT. This codes for CASSLFKGSNQPQHF.

The gene calls are TRBV5-8 and TRBJ2-6; possible D gene TRBD2, 5 bases. Looked up from germline, CDR1 is SGHTS and CDR2 is YDEGEE. CDR3 length: 15 residues. Trimming left V 2 bases short and J 1 base short, with 7 bases between. CDR3 loop: CASSLRESGANVLTF. CDR3 coding DNA: TGTGCCAGCAGCTTAAGGGAGTCTGGGGCCAACGTCCTGACTTTC.

For the CDR3, the DNA is TGTGCCAGCAGCCACAGGGGTTTGAACACTGAAGCTTTCTTT. This codes for CASSHRGLNTEAFF. The chain has TRBV27 and TRBJ1-1, with TRBD1 matching over 7 bases. The germline V gene encodes CDR1 MNHEY and CDR2 SMNVEV (reference sequence). This CDR3 is 14 amino acids long. With 6 bases clipped from V and 0 bases from J, the junction kept 4 bases outside the gene matches.

V usage is TRBV28 and J usage is TRBJ2-5; D perhaps matches TRBD1 (5 bases). V lost 6 bases and J 1 base, leaving 9 bases between the germline ends. The germline gives CDR1 MDHEN, CDR2 SYDVKM. This CDR3 is built from 13 residues. The CDR3 reads CASSIRVQETQYF. The DNA of the CDR3 is TGTGCCAGCAGCATCAGGGTCCAAGAGACCCAGTACTTC.

The chain joins TRBV5-8 to TRBJ1-2; no firm D call. The V gene lost 0 bases and the J gene lost 5 bases, with 20 bases spanning the gap. The CDR3 loop spans 17 amino acids. Germline CDR1 is SGHTS and CDR2 is YDEGEE. The CDR3 sequence: CASSLARIEDLVYGYTF. Here the CDR3 DNA reads TGTGCCAGCAGCTTGGCCCGAATAGAGGATCTCGTGTATGGCTACACCTTC.

This rearrangement joins TRBV27 to TRBJ2-3; TRBD2 matches at 13 bases. The V segment lost 5 bases and the J segment 6 bases; nucleotides outside the gene matches: 2. The CDR3 covers 14 residues. Germline loops: CDR1 MNHEY, CDR2 SMNVEV (reference sequence). The CDR3 sequence: CASSTGLAGDTQYF. In DNA form, the CDR3 reads TGTGCCAGCAGTACGGGACTAGCGGGGGATACGCAGTATTTT.

The chain joins TRBV5-4 to TRBJ1-6; 9 nucleotides agree with TRBD1. Germline CDR1 reads SGHNT; CDR2 reads YYREEE (reference sequence). This CDR3 contains 15 residues. Unmatched junction bases numbered 6, after V lost 4 bases and J lost 7 bases. This CDR3 is CASSQGQGVNSPLHF. In DNA form, the CDR3 reads TGTGCCAGCAGCCAGGGACAGGGTGTCAATTCACCCCTCCACTTT.

This clone was picked up a small number of times. The chain joins TRBV5-1 to TRBJ1-2; TRBD1 matches 9 bases. After removal of 3 bases from V and 3 bases from J, the junction contained 3 bases not matched to a gene. The CDR3 is 14 residues long. Germline CDR1 reads SGHRS; CDR2 reads YFSETQ. This chain's CDR3 is CASSWDREDYGYTF. The CDR3 DNA reads as TGCGCCAGCAGCTGGGACAGGGAGGACTATGGCTACACCTTC.

The sample holds one count of this clone. Germline and junction disagree at one end, which may indicate a read error. The chain couples TRBV5-6 to TRBJ1-1; a weak D match, TRBD1 (5 bases). Germline V gene lookup returns CDR1 SGHDT and CDR2 YYEEEE. CDR3 length equals 16 residues. Here the CDR3 DNA reads TGTGCCGGCAGCCCCCAGGGTACACAGGAGTACACTGAAGCTTTCTTT. Translating it yields CAGSPQGTQEYTEAFF.

This clone has more than one count but fewer than ten. V usage is TRBV6-6 and J usage is TRBJ1-6; TRBD1 is a possible D gene (5 bases). The CDR3 is 16 residues long. With 10 bases removed from V and 9 bases from J, the gap between germline ends came to 25 bases. Germline V gene lookup returns CDR1 MNHNY and CDR2 SVGAGI (reference sequence). In nucleotides, the CDR3 is TGTGCCACCCTTTTGGAAGGCCAGGGTTTTCGTTCACCCCTCCACTTT. Its protein product is CATLLEGQGFRSPLHF.

The V and J genes are TRBV7-9 and TRBJ1-2, with a weak D call TRBD1 (6 bases). Trimming shortened V by 1 base and J by 4 bases, and 16 bases separated the two germline ends. The CDR3 has 16 residues. Per the germline V gene, CDR1 is SEHNR and CDR2 is FQNEAQ (reference sequence). This chain's CDR3 is CASSLERTVPSYGYTF. DNA for the CDR3: TGTGCCAGCAGCTTAGAACGGACAGTCCCTAGCTATGGCTACACCTTC.

The V call is TRBV2, the J call TRBJ2-1; TRBD1 matches at 8 bases. The V segment lost 4 bases and the J segment 0 bases; nucleotides outside the gene matches: 5. This CDR3 is 16 amino acids long. Germline values: CDR1 SNHLY, CDR2 FYNNEI. The CDR3 nucleotides are TGTGCCAGCAGTGGGAAGGACAGGGTCTCCTACAATGAGCAGTTCTTC. It codes for CASSGKDRVSYNEQFF.

The CDR3 region has the DNA TGTGCCAGCAGTGGGGGGACAGGGAAAGAAAAACTGTTTTTT. Amino acid sequence: CASSGGTGKEKLFF. The rearrangement uses TRBV6-1 and TRBJ1-4; 9 nucleotides align to TRBD1. V lost 4 bases and J lost 8; bases outside the gene matches: 5. From germline, CDR1 is MNHNS and CDR2 SASEGT. The CDR3 is 14 residues long.

The gene calls are TRBV7-2 and TRBJ2-1; 11 bases fit TRBD2. V was clipped by 5 bases and J by 6 bases; unmatched bases: 6. The CDR3 runs 15 residues. Germline values: CDR1 SGHTA, CDR2 FQGNSA. This CDR3 is CASSVSGRGSNEQFF. CDR3 nucleotide sequence: TGTGCCAGCAGCGTTAGCGGGAGGGGATCCAATGAGCAGTTCTTC.

This clone was counted only a few times. The gene calls are TRBV14 and TRBJ1-4, with 7 positions matching TRBD1. The ends lost 3 bases at V and 4 bases at J; junction bases unmatched: 8. There are 16 residues in the CDR3. Germline V gene lookup returns CDR1 SGHDN and CDR2 FVKESK. The CDR3 DNA sequence: TGTGCCAGCAGCCAGTATCGGGGACAGATTAATGAAAAACTGTTTTTT. This sequence encodes CASSQYRGQINEKLFF.

The chain combines TRBV29-1 with TRBJ2-7, with 7 bases fitting TRBD1. After removal of 7 bases from V and 6 bases from J, the junction contained 12 bases not matched to a gene. CDR3 length: 13 amino acids. The V gene's germline CDR1 is SQVTM and CDR2 ANQGSEA. CDR3 DNA sequence: TGCAGCGCCCGGCTTGCGGACAGGCTCGAGCAGTACGTC. Protein sequence: CSARLADRLEQYV.